The rows below give T cell receptor beta chains drawn from one sample of a study of blood T cells in healthy people across ages. TCRdb analysed the 5' RACE reads with MiXCR anew, one entry per CDR3 protein. The sample records over 950,000 distinct CDR3 sequences, roughly 50% being singletons. The sequenced sample consisted of blood. Receptors were obtained from a woman aged 55 to 70 in good health. CDR3s include the opening cysteine and the closing phenylalanine or tryptophan. The D gene is left open where the match is weak.

j_call	d_call	v_call	cdr3_nt	cdr3_aa
TRBJ1-1	TRBD1	TRBV29-1	TGCAGCGCTGCCAGGGGGGGCACTGAAGCTTTCTTT	CSAARGGTEAFF
TRBJ1-1	NA	TRBV15	TGTGCCACCAGCAGAGACCTTTTCCGGGTCAAGATTAACACTGAAGCTTTCTTT	CATSRDLFRVKINTEAFF
TRBJ1-2	NA	TRBV5-6	TGTGCCAGCAGCTTGGTCGCAGTTCTTAACTATGGCTACACCTTC	CASSLVAVLNYGYTF
TRBJ2-1	TRBD2	TRBV20-1	TGCAGTGCTAGACCCCTGACTAGCGGGAACAACAATGAGCAGTTCTTC	CSARPLTSGNNNEQFF
TRBJ2-5	TRBD1	TRBV5-5	TGTGCCAGCAGCGTGTTGGGACAGCAAGAGACCCAGTACTTC	CASSVLGQQETQYF
TRBJ2-5	NA	TRBV25-1	TGTGCCAGCAGTGAACTAGGTGTCACAGAGTACTTC	CASSELGVTEYF
TRBJ2-1	TRBD2	TRBV29-1	TGCAGCGTCAGCGGGGGAGGGTCCTACAATGAGCAGTTCTTC	CSVSGGGSYNEQFF
TRBJ2-3	NA	TRBV27	TGTGCCAGCAGTTTGAGGCGCAGCACTTCTGGCACAGATACGCAGTATTTT	CASSLRRSTSGTDTQYF
TRBJ2-1	NA	TRBV10-3	TGTGCCATCAGTAACGGGCCCTTGAGTGGTGAGCAGTTCTTC	CAISNGPLSGEQFF
TRBJ2-3	TRBD1	TRBV5-1	TGCGCCAGCAGCCGACAGGGGGTATCGGCAGATACGCAGTATTTT	CASSRQGVSADTQYF
TRBJ2-7	TRBD2	TRBV7-9	TGTGCCAGCAGCTCACAGCGGGAGAGTTACGAGCAGTACTTC	CASSSQRESYEQYF